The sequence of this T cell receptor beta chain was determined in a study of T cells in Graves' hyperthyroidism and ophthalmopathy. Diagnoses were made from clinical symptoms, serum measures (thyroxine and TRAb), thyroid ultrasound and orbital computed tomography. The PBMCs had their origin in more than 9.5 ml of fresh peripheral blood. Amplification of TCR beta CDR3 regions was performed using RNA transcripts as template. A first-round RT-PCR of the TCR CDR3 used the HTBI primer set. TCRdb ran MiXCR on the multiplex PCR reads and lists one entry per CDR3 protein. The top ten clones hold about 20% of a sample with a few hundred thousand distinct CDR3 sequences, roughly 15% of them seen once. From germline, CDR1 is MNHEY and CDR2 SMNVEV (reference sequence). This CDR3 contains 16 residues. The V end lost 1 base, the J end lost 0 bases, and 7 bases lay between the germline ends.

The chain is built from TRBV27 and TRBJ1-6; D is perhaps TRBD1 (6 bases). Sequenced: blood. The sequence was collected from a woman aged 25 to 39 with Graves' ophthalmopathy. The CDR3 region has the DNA TGTGCCAGCAGTTTATTGGGGGCCTCCTATAATTCACCCCTCCACTTT. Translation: CASSLLGASYNSPLHF.